One sample yielded the 17 T cell receptor beta chains listed below, sequenced in a study of CD8+ T cells in alopecia areata. RNA was extracted and reverse transcribed into cDNA as the sequencing template. The protocol was immunoSEQ multiplex PCR, while the TCRdb copy is restricted to in-frame clones and leaves out a portion. The table includes roughly 250,000 clones, approximately 61% detected once. Sequencing was performed on CD4+ T cells sorted from blood, taken at week 0. The receptors come from a human donor with alopecia areata.

This rearrangement joins TRBV6-5 to TRBJ2-3; 7 nucleotides line up with TRBD1. Germline-derived CDR1 and CDR2 are MNHEY and SVGAGI. The CDR3 loop spans 15 amino acids. With V trimmed by 0 bases and J by 4 bases, 4 bases remained unmatched. This CDR3 is CASSYSGQPPDTQYF. The CDR3 DNA follows: TGTGCCAGCAGTTACTCGGGACAGCCCCCAGATACGCAGTATTTT.

J is TRBJ1-5 and V is TRBV6-1; D perhaps matches TRBD1 (5 bases). Trimming took off 2 bases at V and 1 base at J, with 15 bases between the two ends. The CDR3 runs to 17 residues. Per the germline V gene, CDR1 is MNHNS and CDR2 is SASEGT. CDR3 nucleotides: TGTGCCAGCAGTGAAAGGCCCGTGGCAGGGAGCAATCAGCCCCAGCATTTT. It is translated as CASSERPVAGSNQPQHF.

This clone was recorded once. The gene calls are TRBV6-5 and TRBJ2-5; weak D call: TRBD1 (5 bases). The CDR3 is 16 residues long. Germline V CDR1 and CDR2: MNHEY, SVGAGI. Trimming pared 0 bases from V and 0 bases from J, leaving 11 bases between. The DNA for the CDR3 is TGTGCCAGCAGTTACTCGATGTGGACACACCAAGAGACCCAGTACTTC. Protein product: CASSYSMWTHQETQYF.

The rearrangement joins TRBV9 to TRBJ2-4; tentatively, D is TRBD1 or TRBD2 (5 bases each). This CDR3 contains 15 residues. Trimming removed 4 bases from V and 5 bases from J, with 16 bases in between. CDR1 and CDR2 (germline): SGDLS, YYNGEE. The CDR3 DNA follows: TGTGCCAGCAGCCTAGAGCCATGGGACCAAAACATTCAGTACTTC. It translates to CASSLEPWDQNIQYF. The variable domain in full, completed from reference TRBV9 and TRBJ2-4, reads DSGVTQTPKHLITATGQRVTLRCSPRSGDLSVYWYQQSLDQGLQFLIQYYNGEERAKGNILERFSAQQFPDLHSELNLSSLELGDSALYFCASSLEPWDQNIQYFGAGTRLSVL.

V is TRBV18 and J is TRBJ2-4; D ambiguous. V lost 3 bases and J 5 bases, leaving 11 bases between the germline ends. The CDR3 loop spans 14 amino acids. Germline CDR1 is KGHSH and CDR2 is LQKENI. The CDR3 DNA reads TGTGCCAGCTCACCCGAGATCAACCAAAACATTCAGTACTTC. This gives the protein CASSPEINQNIQYF.

The gene calls are TRBV7-3 and TRBJ2-2; D unclear. This CDR3 has 14 amino acids. CDR1 and CDR2 from the germline V gene are SGHTA and FQGTGA. V was cut by 2 bases and J by 3 bases, with 7 bases left in between. In DNA, the CDR3 is TGTGCCAGCAGCTTATACCAGGACACCGGGGAGCTGTTTTTT. Residues: CASSLYQDTGELFF.

The chain is built from TRBV13 and TRBJ2-1, with TRBD1 matching 8 bases. This CDR3 has 16 residues. CDR1 and CDR2 from the germline V gene are PRHDT and FYEKMQ (reference sequence). After removal of 5 bases from V and 7 bases from J, the junction contained 13 bases not matched to a gene. DNA of the CDR3: TGTGCCAGCAGCGCAGGTACCGGGACAGGCGGGAATGAGCAGTTCTTC. It translates to CASSAGTGTGGNEQFF.

This clone has a handful of counts. This chain joins TRBV4-1 and TRBJ2-5; D remains ambiguous. V lost 1 base to trimming and J lost 5 bases, with 14 bases between them. The CDR3 totals 15 residues. CDR1 and CDR2 from the germline V gene are MGHRA and YSYEKL. Here the CDR3 reads CASSQAPGFTETQYF. As DNA, the CDR3 is TGCGCCAGCAGCCAAGCTCCGGGTTTCACGGAGACCCAGTACTTC.

The J gene is TRBJ2-1, the V gene TRBV5-1, with 8 bases fitting TRBD1. V lost 1 base and J lost 4; bases outside the gene matches: 7. This CDR3 has 16 residues. Germline CDR1 and CDR2: SGHRS and YFSETQ. CDR3 in amino acids: CASSLQTGVTYNEQFF. The CDR3 DNA is TGCGCCAGCAGCTTGCAGACAGGGGTGACGTACAATGAGCAGTTCTTC. Full variable domain (rest looked up from reference TRBV5-1 and TRBJ2-1): KAGVTQTPRYLIKTRGQQVTLSCSPISGHRSVSWYQQTPGQGLQFLFEYFSETQRNKGNFPGRFSGRQFSNSRSEMNVSTLELGDSALYLCASSLQTGVTYNEQFFGPGTRLTVL.

The chain recombines TRBV29-1 with TRBJ2-5; D uncertain. V lost 6 bases to trimming and J lost 4 bases, with 12 bases between them. The CDR3 is 12 residues long. Germline V gene data show CDR1 as SQVTM and CDR2 as ANQGSEA. CDR3 in DNA: TGCAGCGTATCGAAGACGGGAGAGACCCAGTACTTC. Translated, it gives CSVSKTGETQYF.

The chain links TRBV9 to TRBJ1-6; TRBD1 is a possible D gene (6 bases). In germline, CDR1 is SGDLS, CDR2 YYNGEE. The CDR3 is made up of 15 amino acids. The ends were cut back, 3 bases at V and 6 bases at J, with 13 bases in the middle. The CDR3 nucleotides are TGTGCCAGCAGCGGGAGGACAGTCCTTAATTCACCCCTCCACTTT. Translating it yields CASSGRTVLNSPLHF.

The chain joins TRBV29-1 to TRBJ1-1; tentatively, D is TRBD1 (5 bases). This CDR3 spans 12 amino acids. The germline V gene has CDR1 SQVTM and CDR2 ANQGSEA. The germline V and J ends were trimmed by 4 bases and 7 bases, with 13 bases remaining between them. This CDR3 reads CSVGDSLYEAFF. CDR3 DNA sequence: TGCAGCGTTGGAGACAGCCTCTATGAAGCTTTCTTT. The variable domain in full, with the rest retrieved from reference TRBV29-1 and TRBJ1-1, is SAVISQKPSRDICQRGTSLTIQCQVDSQVTMMFWYRQQPGQSLTLIATANQGSEATYESGFVIDKFPISRPNLTFSTLTVSNMSPEDSSIYLCSVGDSLYEAFFGQGTRLTVV.

The chain recombines TRBV30 with TRBJ1-2; a possible D gene is TRBD1 (6 bases). With 0 bases removed from V and 6 bases from J, the gap between germline ends came to 14 bases. CDR3 length equals 14 residues. The germline V gene has CDR1 GTSNPN and CDR2 SVGIG (reference sequence). The CDR3 bases are TGTGCCTGGAGTGTGACAGCACCAGGGGATGGCTACACCTTC. It is translated as CAWSVTAPGDGYTF.

The chain joins TRBV5-1 to TRBJ2-1, with D perhaps TRBD1 or TRBD2 (6 bases each). The CDR3 has 16 residues. Trimming removed 2 bases at V and 0 bases at J, with 12 bases between. Germline CDR1 and CDR2: SGHRS and YFSETQ. In nucleotides, the CDR3 is TGCGCCAGCAGCTTAATAGAGGGGGGCTCCTACAATGAGCAGTTCTTC. Its translation: CASSLIEGGSYNEQFF.

The chain has TRBV29-1 and TRBJ2-3; D may be TRBD1 or TRBD2 (5 bases each). The CDR3 runs to 15 residues. Germline V gives CDR1 SQVTM, CDR2 ANQGSEA. Trimming cost V 5 bases and J 2 bases, with 17 bases left between them. This CDR3 reads CSVSGHQGPTDTQYF. CDR3 bases: TGCAGCGTTTCCGGCCATCAGGGACCCACAGATACGCAGTATTTT.

This rearrangement joins TRBV4-3 to TRBJ1-1, with D tentatively TRBD1 (5 bases). The CDR3 loop spans 15 amino acids. Trimming left V 0 bases short and J 10 bases short, with 18 bases between. Germline V gene lookup returns CDR1 LGHNA and CDR2 YSLEER. This CDR3 is CASSQEGGQGLGAFF. Here the CDR3 DNA reads TGCGCCAGCAGCCAAGAAGGCGGGCAGGGCTTAGGAGCTTTCTTT.

The chain combines TRBV29-1 with TRBJ1-2; 9 positions match TRBD1. The CDR3 totals 14 residues. V lost 6 bases, J lost 1 base, and 6 bases stayed unmatched. In germline, CDR1 is SQVTM, CDR2 ANQGSEA. The CDR3 DNA is TGCAGCGTGGAGATGACAGGGGGTAACTATGGCTACACCTTC. As protein: CSVEMTGGNYGYTF.